This is a list of T cell receptor beta chains from one sample in a study of blood T cell repertoires in COVID-19. Assay used: immunoSEQ multiplex PCR; TCRdb lists only in-frame clones, some missing. The top ten hold less than 5% of the sample, which has 230,000 or so clones, roughly nine tenths seen once. Sequencing input: peripheral blood. The origin of the receptors is a woman in her thirties or forties who had recovered from COVID-19. Each CDR3 is given with its conserved first and last residue. D genes are given only for firm matches. Clone size appears in some rows only: once, few, many, or a class for an expanded clone.

TRBV28	TRBD2	TRBJ2-5	-	CASSLVAGGGWTQYF	TGTGCCAGCAGTTTAGTCGCGGGGGGTGGGTGGACCCAGTACTTC
TRBV6-1	TRBD1	TRBJ2-7	-	CASSERDRANEQYF	TGTGCCAGCAGTGAGAGGGACAGGGCCAACGAGCAGTACTTC
TRBV5-5	-	TRBJ2-1	once	CASSVLSSAGNEQFF	TGTGCCAGCAGCGTCCTTTCTAGCGCGGGGAATGAGCAGTTCTTC
TRBV13	-	TRBJ2-5	once	CASSSFEKQTQYF	TGTGCCAGCAGCTCTTTCGAGAAGCAGACCCAGTACTTC
TRBV19	-	TRBJ2-5	-	CASSIRAEETQYF	TGTGCCAGTAGTATCAGGGCCGAGGAGACCCAGTACTTC
TRBV3-1/TRBV3-2	-	TRBJ1-1	-	CASSQNAGRGWGTEAFF	TGTGCCAGCAGCCAGAACGCGGGACGGGGTTGGGGCACTGAAGCTTTCTTT
TRBV18	-	TRBJ1-2	once	CASSPGEDTYGYTF	TGTGCCAGCTCACCCGGCGAGGATACCTATGGCTACACCTTC
TRBV7-3	-	TRBJ1-1	few	CASSVGPNTEAFF	TGTGCCAGCAGCGTGGGGCCGAACACTGAAGCTTTCTTT
TRBV3-1/TRBV3-2	-	TRBJ1-1	-	CASSQDRWLTEAFF	TGTGCCAGCAGCCAAGACAGGTGGTTGACTGAAGCTTTCTTT
TRBV11-3	-	TRBJ1-4	-	CASSFRGRSEKLFF	TGTGCCAGCAGCTTTAGAGGGAGGAGTGAAAAACTGTTTTTT
TRBV12-3/TRBV12-4	-	TRBJ2-7	-	CASEYGTVYEQYF	TGTGCCAGCGAGTACGGGACTGTCTACGAGCAGTACTTC
TRBV3-1/TRBV3-2	-	TRBJ1-1	-	CASSQETGLSAFF	TGTGCCAGCAGCCAAGAGACGGGACTTTCGGCTTTCTTT
TRBV19	TRBD2	TRBJ2-1	-	CASSMRREFLNEQFF	TGTGCCAGTAGTATGAGGCGGGAGTTCCTCAATGAGCAGTTCTTC
TRBV6-5	-	TRBJ1-6	-	CASKTGYNSPLHF	TGTGCCAGCAAGACCGGGTATAATTCACCCCTCCACTTT
TRBV11-3	-	TRBJ2-7	-	CASSLGNRASYEQYF	TGTGCCAGCAGCTTGGGGAACAGGGCCTCCTACGAGCAGTACTTC
TRBV5-1	-	TRBJ2-3	-	CASSSTPDSAGDTQYF	TGCGCCAGCAGCTCGACCCCAGACAGTGCGGGGGATACGCAGTATTTT
TRBV6-5	-	TRBJ2-1	-	CASSYTTGSNEQFF	TGTGCCAGCAGTTACACAACGGGGTCCAATGAGCAGTTCTTC
TRBV5-4	TRBD2	TRBJ2-1	-	CASSFGGANNEQFF	TGTGCCAGCAGCTTCGGGGGGGCCAACAATGAGCAGTTCTTC
TRBV6-5	-	TRBJ1-2	-	CASSYDSNYGYTF	TGTGCCAGCAGTTACGACAGTAACTATGGCTACACCTTC
TRBV13	TRBD1	TRBJ1-2	-	CASRGQGYYGYTF	TGTGCCAGCAGGGGACAGGGCTACTATGGCTACACCTTC
TRBV18	-	TRBJ1-1	-	CASSPLSNGVSSNTEAFF	TGTGCCAGCTCACCACTAAGTAACGGTGTATCTTCGAACACTGAAGCTTTCTTT
TRBV28	-	TRBJ1-2	-	CASSQLRGYGYTF	TGTGCCAGCAGTCAACTCAGGGGCTATGGCTACACCTTC
TRBV18	TRBD1	TRBJ1-4	-	CASSPLSGQSNEKLFF	TGTGCCAGCTCACCACTTTCGGGACAGAGTAATGAAAAACTGTTTTTT
TRBV21-1	-	TRBJ2-5	-	CASSIATGVKLEETQYF	TGTGCCAGCAGCATAGCGACAGGGGTTAAATTAGAAGAGACCCAGTACTTC
TRBV5-1	TRBD1	TRBJ2-7	few	CASASRTGGLGEQYF	TGCGCCAGCGCCAGCCGGACAGGGGGATTGGGGGAGCAGTACTTC
TRBV15	TRBD1	TRBJ2-7	-	CATSEVRDRSPQYF	TGTGCCACCAGTGAGGTCCGGGACAGGTCCCCCCAGTACTTC
TRBV6-5	-	TRBJ2-7	few	CASTRGWGTYEQYF	TGTGCCAGCACCCGAGGGTGGGGTACCTACGAGCAGTACTTC
TRBV27	-	TRBJ1-5	-	CASSLRGAGSNQPQHF	TGTGCCAGCAGTCTAAGAGGGGCGGGAAGCAATCAGCCCCAGCATTTT
TRBV28	-	TRBJ1-3	-	CASREQGNTIYF	TGTGCCAGCCGGGAGCAAGGAAACACCATATATTTT
TRBV2	-	TRBJ2-1	-	CASSYRAHEQFF	TGTGCCAGCAGTTACAGGGCCCATGAGCAGTTCTTC
TRBV29-1	TRBD1	TRBJ2-1	-	CSAGAPDRIYNEQFF	TGCAGCGCTGGGGCCCCGGACAGGATATACAATGAGCAGTTCTTC
TRBV15	TRBD1	TRBJ1-4	-	CATSRETGGGEKLFF	TGTGCCACCAGCAGAGAAACAGGGGGTGGCGAAAAACTGTTTTTT
TRBV19	-	TRBJ1-1	-	CASKGGTEAFF	TGTGCCAGTAAGGGGGGGACTGAAGCTTTCTTT
TRBV6-1	TRBD2	TRBJ2-7	-	CASSGDSGTSGGSIYEQYF	TGTGCCAGCAGTGGCGATTCCGGGACTAGCGGGGGGTCGATCTACGAGCAGTACTTC
TRBV5-4	-	TRBJ2-2	many	CASTPDNPKTGELFF	TGTGCCAGCACCCCCGACAATCCCAAGACCGGGGAGCTGTTTTTT
TRBV19	-	TRBJ1-1	-	CASSNRPSEAFF	TGTGCCAGTAGTAACAGGCCATCTGAAGCTTTCTTT
TRBV28	-	TRBJ2-3	-	CASSLLAGGTGYESTQYF	TGTGCCAGCAGTTTATTGGCGGGTGGCACGGGCTACGAGAGTACGCAGTATTTT
TRBV15	-	TRBJ2-2	-	CATSRGSGRNTGELFF	TGTGCCACCAGCAGAGGGAGTGGCAGAAACACCGGGGAGCTGTTTTTT
TRBV11-2	TRBD2	TRBJ2-3	-	CASVYLAGATSTDTQYF	TGTGCCAGCGTTTATCTAGCGGGGGCCACTAGCACAGATACGCAGTATTTT
TRBV9	-	TRBJ1-1	-	CASSVGGRTEAFF	TGTGCCAGCAGCGTCGGGGGGCGGACTGAAGCTTTCTTT
TRBV1	-	TRBJ1-2	-	CTSSLRDSGGYTF	TGCACCAGCAGCCTTCGGGACAGCGGAGGCTACACCTTC
TRBV7-9	TRBD1	TRBJ1-5	few	CASSLGRTGPQPQHF	TGTGCCAGCAGCTTAGGTCGGACAGGTCCCCAGCCCCAGCATTTT
TRBV5-1	TRBD2	TRBJ2-7	-	CASSLGLAGKSSYEQYF	TGCGCCAGCAGCTTGGGACTAGCGGGAAAGTCCTCCTACGAGCAGTACTTC
TRBV13	TRBD2	TRBJ2-7	-	CASSPPESGGPEQYF	TGTGCCAGCAGCCCGCCGGAAAGCGGGGGGCCCGAGCAGTACTTC
TRBV4-3	TRBD1	TRBJ1-5	-	CASSQDLIGGGQPQHF	TGCGCCAGCAGCCAAGATCTCATAGGGGGCGGGCAGCCCCAGCATTTT
TRBV28	-	TRBJ1-1	-	CASSTGTAFF	TGTGCCAGCAGCACGGGAACGGCTTTCTTT
TRBV2	-	TRBJ1-5	-	CASSEGEQQPQHF	TGTGCCAGCAGTGAGGGAGAACAGCAGCCCCAGCATTTT
TRBV15	-	TRBJ1-2	-	CATSRDPRVPNYGYTF	TGTGCCACCAGCAGAGACCCGAGGGTACCTAACTATGGCTACACCTTC
TRBV9	TRBD2	TRBJ2-2	-	CASSVELAANTGELFF	TGTGCCAGCAGCGTAGAACTAGCGGCGAACACCGGGGAGCTGTTTTTT
TRBV30	TRBD1	TRBJ2-3	once	CAWVRQGAADTQYF	TGTGCCTGGGTACGACAGGGGGCGGCAGATACGCAGTATTTT
TRBV2	TRBD1	TRBJ1-2	-	CASSEAHPGQGDYGYTF	TGTGCCAGCAGTGAAGCGCATCCGGGACAGGGGGACTATGGCTACACCTTC
TRBV11-3	TRBD1	TRBJ2-2	once	CASSPGTGHTGELFF	TGTGCCAGCAGCCCTGGGACAGGGCACACCGGGGAGCTGTTTTTT
TRBV5-1	-	TRBJ2-5	-	CASSQQQGAQYF	TGCGCCAGCAGCCAACAACAGGGCGCCCAGTACTTC
TRBV18	TRBD1	TRBJ2-1	-	CASSSRWDRSYNEQFF	TGTGCCAGCTCCAGCCGGTGGGACAGGTCCTACAATGAGCAGTTCTTC
TRBV7-9	-	TRBJ1-2	-	CASSLEGHGYTF	TGTGCCAGCAGCTTAGAGGGGCATGGCTACACCTTC
TRBV19	-	TRBJ2-2	-	CASSIEQSINTGELFF	TGTGCCAGTAGTATAGAACAGAGCATAAACACCGGGGAGCTGTTTTTT
TRBV5-1	TRBD1	TRBJ2-7	-	CASSLGGTGVYEQYF	TGCGCCAGCAGCCTTGGGGGGACAGGGGTCTACGAGCAGTACTTC
TRBV28	-	TRBJ2-2	-	CASSLLGAGAGELFF	TGTGCCAGCAGTTTGTTGGGGGCCGGGGCCGGGGAGCTGTTTTTT
TRBV28	-	TRBJ1-2	-	CASSLTGYGYTF	TGTGCCAGCAGTTTAACAGGATATGGCTACACCTTC